The clone carrying this T cell receptor (beta chain) was seen many times. Its target is unknown. The CDR3 totals 15 residues. V was shortened by 3 bases and J by 1 base, with 12 bases between the two germline ends. The data derive from a study of CD8 T cells in ankylosing spondylitis. TCR beta libraries were made by quantitative 5'-RACE with molecular barcodes. TCRdb fed the 5' RACE reads into MiXCR, producing one record per CDR3 protein. This sample has approximately 540,000 distinct CDR3 sequences; about 12% occur once, and the top ten carry 6.5% to 7%. Broader study findings: Blood from ankylosing spondylitis patients appeared to carry a characteristic roughly eight-variant TCR beta motif. Clones linked to disease were reported to show significant enrichment in matched ankylosing spondylitis synovial fluid. Reactive arthritis synovial fluid and blood were previously reported to contain some motif variants. Disease-linked clones bore a CD8+ phenotype, appearing relatively rarely in peripheral blood.

Sequenced input: blood, either unsorted or a sorted T cell fraction (not recorded which). The TCR was taken from a male donor with ankylosing spondylitis. The chain joins TRBV12-3 or TRBV12-4 to TRBJ2-5, with D perhaps TRBD2 (6 bases). For the CDR3, the DNA is TGTGCCAGCAGTTTTCGTGGGACTTTCCAAGAGACCCAGTACTTC. It specifies CASSFRGTFQETQYF.